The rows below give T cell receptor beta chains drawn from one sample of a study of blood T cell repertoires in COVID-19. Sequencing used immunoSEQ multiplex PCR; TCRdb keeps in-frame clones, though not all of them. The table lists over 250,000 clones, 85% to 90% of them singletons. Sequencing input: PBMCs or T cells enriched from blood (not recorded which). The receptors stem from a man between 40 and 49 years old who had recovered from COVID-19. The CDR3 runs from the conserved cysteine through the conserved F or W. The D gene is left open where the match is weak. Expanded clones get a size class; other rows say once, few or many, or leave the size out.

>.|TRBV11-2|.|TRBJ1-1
CASSYVRGRGRNTEAFF
TGTGCCAGCAGCTACGTACGGGGGCGCGGGAGGAACACTGAAGCTTTCTTT
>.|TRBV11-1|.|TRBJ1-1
CASSLLQGNTEAFF
TGTGCCAGCAGCCTGTTACAGGGGAACACTGAAGCTTTCTTT
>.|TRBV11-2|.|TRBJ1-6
CASSLDVSSLHF
TGTGCCAGCAGCTTAGATGTTTCCAGCCTCCACTTT
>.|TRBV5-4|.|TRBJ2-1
CASSLVGSNEQFF
TGTGCCAGCAGCTTGGTAGGGAGCAATGAGCAGTTCTTC
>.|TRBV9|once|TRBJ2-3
CASSAEEPSTDTQYF
TGTGCCAGCAGCGCAGAGGAGCCTAGCACAGATACGCAGTATTTT
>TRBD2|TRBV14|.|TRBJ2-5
CASSQETSGGSWETQYF
TGTGCCAGCAGCCAAGAGACTAGCGGGGGGTCCTGGGAGACCCAGTACTTC
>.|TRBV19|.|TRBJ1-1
CASSYASGTEAFF
TGTGCCAGTAGTTACGCGAGCGGCACTGAAGCTTTCTTT
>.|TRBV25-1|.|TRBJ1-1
CASSASGGEAFF
TGTGCCAGCAGTGCGTCGGGGGGGGAAGCTTTCTTT
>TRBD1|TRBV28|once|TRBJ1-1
CASSRRTGQNTEAFF
TGTGCCAGCAGTAGGCGGACAGGGCAAAACACTGAAGCTTTCTTT
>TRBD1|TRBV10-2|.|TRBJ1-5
CASSRQGHEPQHF
TGCGCCAGCAGTCGACAGGGACATGAGCCCCAGCATTTT
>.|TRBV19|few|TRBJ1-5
CASSNQGRNNQPQHF
TGTGCCAGTAGTAACCAGGGAAGGAACAATCAGCCCCAGCATTTT
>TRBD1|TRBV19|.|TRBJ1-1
CASRARGLGNTEAFF
TGTGCCAGTAGGGCCAGGGGGCTCGGGAACACTGAAGCTTTCTTT
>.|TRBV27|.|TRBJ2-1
CASSFGVISYNEQFF
TGTGCCAGCAGTTTCGGGGTCATCTCCTACAATGAGCAGTTCTTC
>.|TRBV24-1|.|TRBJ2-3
CATRQLVSADTQYF
TGTGCCACCAGGCAACTAGTTTCTGCAGATACGCAGTATTTT
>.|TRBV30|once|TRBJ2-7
CAWRNLHEQYF
TGTGCCTGGAGAAATCTCCACGAGCAGTACTTC
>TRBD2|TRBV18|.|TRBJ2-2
CASSPPKVRTSKTVAGELFF
TGTGCCAGCTCACCACCGAAGGTTAGGACTAGCAAGACAGTGGCCGGGGAGCTGTTTTTT
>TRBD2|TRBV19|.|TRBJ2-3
CASSMTSGGADTQYF
TGTGCCAGTAGTATGACTAGCGGGGGGGCAGATACGCAGTATTTT
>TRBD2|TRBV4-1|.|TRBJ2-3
CASSQEEPSGGYTDTQYF
TGCGCCAGCAGCCAGGAGGAGCCTAGCGGGGGCTACACAGATACGCAGTATTTT
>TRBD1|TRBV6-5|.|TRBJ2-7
CASRGQGGRYEQYF
TGTGCCAGCAGGGGACAGGGAGGGCGGTACGAGCAGTACTTC
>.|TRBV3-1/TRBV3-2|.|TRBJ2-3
CASSQRSVRLFASTQYF
TGTGCCAGCAGCCAAAGGTCCGTCCGACTATTTGCGAGTACGCAGTATTTT
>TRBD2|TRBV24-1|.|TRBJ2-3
CATSVLAGSTDTQYF
TGTGCCACCAGTGTTCTAGCGGGTAGCACAGATACGCAGTATTTT
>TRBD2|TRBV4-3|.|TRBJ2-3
CASSQSPGLAGTDTQYF
TGCGCCAGCAGCCAGTCTCCTGGACTAGCGGGCACAGATACGCAGTATTTT
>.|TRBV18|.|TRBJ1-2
CASSPQGPYLTDYGYTF
TGTGCCAGCTCCCCTCAGGGCCCCTATCTAACGGACTATGGCTACACCTTC
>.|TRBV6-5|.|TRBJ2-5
CASSYSGRGETQYF
TGTGCCAGCAGTTACTCGGGCAGGGGAGAGACCCAGTACTTC
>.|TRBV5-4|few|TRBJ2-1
CASRQQRSSYNEQFF
TGTGCCAGCAGACAGCAGCGGAGCTCCTACAATGAGCAGTTCTTC
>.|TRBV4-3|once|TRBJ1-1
CASSQETGVRTEAFF
TGCGCCAGCAGCCAAGAAACGGGGGTACGAACTGAAGCTTTCTTT
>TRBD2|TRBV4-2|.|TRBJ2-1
CASSPGYREVNNEQFF
TGTGCCAGCAGCCCTGGCTATCGGGAGGTAAACAATGAGCAGTTCTTC
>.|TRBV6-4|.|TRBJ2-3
CASSEAGSSTDTQYF
TGTGCCAGCAGTGAAGCCGGTTCAAGCACAGATACGCAGTATTTT
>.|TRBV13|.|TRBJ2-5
CASTPVAGQGGGKTQYF
TGTGCCAGCACCCCAGTGGCTGGGCAGGGTGGCGGAAAGACCCAGTACTTC
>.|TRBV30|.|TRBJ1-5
CAWSWEGGIQPQHF
TGTGCCTGGAGCTGGGAGGGAGGGATCCAGCCCCAGCATTTT
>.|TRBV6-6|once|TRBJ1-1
CASSYSSRVSTEAFF
TGTGCCAGCAGTTACTCGAGCCGGGTGAGCACTGAAGCTTTCTTT
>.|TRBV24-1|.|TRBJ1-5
CATSEKNQGSQHF
TGTGCCACCAGTGAGAAAAACCAGGGATCCCAGCATTTT
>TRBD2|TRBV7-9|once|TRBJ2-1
CASSLAGGPFYINEQFF
TGTGCCAGCAGTTTAGCGGGAGGGCCGTTCTATATCAATGAGCAGTTCTTC
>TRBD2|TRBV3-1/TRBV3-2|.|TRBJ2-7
CASSWDYGGNYEQYF
TGTGCCAGCAGCTGGGACTACGGAGGAAACTACGAGCAGTACTTC
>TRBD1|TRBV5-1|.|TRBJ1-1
CASSLDRGNTEAFF
TGCGCCAGCAGCCTAGACAGGGGGAACACTGAAGCTTTCTTT
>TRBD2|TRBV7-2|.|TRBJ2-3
CASSLSTSGSGTDTQYF
TGTGCCAGCAGCTTATCGACTAGCGGGAGCGGGACAGATACGCAGTATTTT
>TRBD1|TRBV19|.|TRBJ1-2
CAAAGQGAVNYGYTF
TGTGCCGCGGCGGGGCAGGGGGCGGTTAACTATGGCTACACCTTC
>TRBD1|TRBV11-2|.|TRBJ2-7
CASSSRGQPRLEQYF
TGTGCCAGCAGCTCGAGGGGGCAGCCACGACTCGAGCAGTACTTC
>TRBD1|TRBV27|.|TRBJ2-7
CASSRQGETYEQYF
TGTGCCAGCAGCCGACAGGGGGAGACCTACGAGCAGTACTTC
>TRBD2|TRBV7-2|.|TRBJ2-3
CASSLRLAGRTDTQYF
TGTGCCAGCAGCTTAAGGCTAGCGGGCCGCACAGATACGCAGTATTTT
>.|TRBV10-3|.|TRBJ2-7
CAISVQDRAGQYF
TGTGCCATCAGCGTACAGGACAGAGCCGGGCAGTACTTC
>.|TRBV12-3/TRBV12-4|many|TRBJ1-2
CASSLNREGYTF
TGTGCCAGCAGTTTAAACAGGGAAGGCTACACCTTC
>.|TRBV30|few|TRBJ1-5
CAWSEEGDQPQHF
TGTGCCTGGAGTGAAGAAGGAGATCAGCCCCAGCATTTT
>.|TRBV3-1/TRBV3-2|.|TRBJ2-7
CASSPDSDTYEQYF
TGTGCCAGCAGCCCGGATAGCGATACCTACGAGCAGTACTTC
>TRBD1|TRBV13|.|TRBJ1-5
CASSLGQGGSNQPQHF
TGTGCCAGCAGCTTGGGACAGGGGGGCAGCAATCAGCCCCAGCATTTT
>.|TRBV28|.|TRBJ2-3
CASSLGGIRTDTQYF
TGTGCCAGCAGCCTCGGAGGAATTCGCACAGATACGCAGTATTTT
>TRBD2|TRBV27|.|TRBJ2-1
CASTPWGLAGDNEQFF
TGTGCCAGCACACCCTGGGGACTAGCGGGAGACAATGAGCAGTTCTTC
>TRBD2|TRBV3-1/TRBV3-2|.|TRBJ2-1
CASSQDSGGAYYNEQFF
TGTGCCAGCAGCCAAGATAGCGGGGGGGCATACTACAATGAGCAGTTCTTC
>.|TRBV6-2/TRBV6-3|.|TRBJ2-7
CASSPRDYSGYEQYF
TGTGCCAGCAGCCCCAGGGATTACTCAGGCTACGAGCAGTACTTC
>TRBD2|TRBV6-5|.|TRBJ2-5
CASRGLAAQETQYF
TGTGCCAGCAGGGGACTAGCGGCTCAAGAGACCCAGTACTTC
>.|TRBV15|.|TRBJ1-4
CATSPAGNEKLFF
TGTGCCACCAGCCCGGCGGGTAATGAAAAACTGTTTTTT